These 3 T cell receptor beta chains were sequenced from one sample in a study of cytomegalovirus exposure and HLA in healthy donors (dated by TCRdb to between 2016 and 2019). Library creation used the immunoSEQ multiplex PCR assay. For the multiplex PCR, a mixture combining 60 forward primers for TCR Vbeta segments and 13 reverse primers for TCR Jbeta segments was used. The table comes from immuneACCESS by way of TCRdb, which keeps in-frame sequences with V and J called. Part of the clones is missing from these tables; in studies checked, under half for an unresolved V gene and the rest for unknown reasons. Counted in this sample were some 220,000 clones; around 80% of them appeared once. Of the sample, less than 3% is held by the ten largest clones. Material: PBMCs. These receptors all stem from a woman in her sixties in good health and CMV-seropositive.

The V gene is TRBV6-4, the J gene TRBJ2-7, with 7 nucleotides matching TRBD1. There are 14 residues in the CDR3. The germline gives CDR1 MRHNA, CDR2 SNTAGT. V shed 6 bases, J shed 0 bases, and the junction held 5 bases outside the gene matches. The CDR3 DNA follows: TGTGCCAGCAGCCGGGACAGTAGCTCCTACGAGCAGTACTTC. Translating it yields CASSRDSSSYEQYF.

V and J are TRBV5-1 and TRBJ1-1; 9 bases line up with TRBD1. The V and J ends lost 2 bases and 7 bases, in that order; junction bases with no gene match: 3. CDR3 length equals 13 residues. Per the germline V gene, CDR1 is SGHRS and CDR2 is YFSETQ. In nucleotides, the CDR3 is TGCGCCAGCAGCTTAGGACAGGGGAATGAAGCTTTCTTT. Protein product: CASSLGQGNEAFF.

The rearrangement links TRBV2 to TRBJ1-5, with D possibly TRBD1 on 6 matching bases. The CDR3 has 14 residues. From germline, CDR1 is SNHLY and CDR2 FYNNEI. Deletions cut 5 bases from V and 7 bases from J, with 15 bases between. This CDR3 reads CASSPGQSFQPQHF. The CDR3 bases are TGTGCCAGCAGTCCAGGACAGTCGTTCCAGCCCCAGCATTTT.